The 11 T cell receptor beta chains presented below share a single source sample, sequenced in a study of blood T cell repertoires in COVID-19. Assay: immunoSEQ multiplex PCR; the TCRdb copy retains only in-frame clones and omits some. The sample lists roughly 200,000 clones, roughly 76% occurring once. Input material: peripheral blood. All receptors derive from a woman aged 45 to 65 with active or convalescent COVID-19.

The rearrangement joins TRBV9 to TRBJ2-7; 14 bases agree with TRBD2. V was clipped by 0 bases and J by 6 bases; unmatched bases: 11. Germline assignment: CDR1 SGDLS and CDR2 YYNGEE. The length of the CDR3 is 18 residues. The CDR3 sequence: CASSVGLAGGPDHCEQYF. The CDR3, as DNA: TGTGCCAGCAGCGTAGGACTAGCGGGAGGGCCTGATCACTGCGAGCAGTACTTC.

The rearrangement uses TRBV4-3 and TRBJ1-2; TRBD1 is a possible D gene (5 bases). V lost 3 bases, J lost 2 bases, and 10 bases lay in between. The germline gives CDR1 LGHNA, CDR2 YSLEER. The CDR3 is 14 residues long. CDR3 region: CASSQRSGNYGYTF. The DNA of the CDR3 is TGCGCCAGCAGCCAGAGGTCAGGGAACTATGGCTACACCTTC.

V is TRBV18 and J is TRBJ2-5, with D possibly matching TRBD1 (5 bases). CDR3 size: 14 residues. Germline V gene lookup returns CDR1 KGHSH and CDR2 LQKENI. V lost 6 bases to trimming and J lost 5 bases, with 16 bases between them. The CDR3 spells CASSPRKGWETQYF. The CDR3 DNA follows: TGTGCCAGCTCCCCTCGGAAGGGGTGGGAGACCCAGTACTTC.

CDR3 nucleotides: TGCGCCAGCAGTTATCCGGGACTAGGGAATGAGCAGTTCTTC. Its protein product is CASSYPGLGNEQFF. The rearrangement uses TRBV5-1 and TRBJ2-1; 8 bases align to TRBD2. Trimming took 5 bases from V and 7 from J; bases not matched to a gene: 8. Germline V gene data show CDR1 as SGHRS and CDR2 as YFSETQ. The CDR3 spans 14 residues.

In the case of this clone: Other DNA sequences within the sample encode an identical CDR3. The chain carries TRBV18 and TRBJ2-5, with TRBD1 matching 8 bases. The CDR3 length is 14 residues. Germline V gene sequence: CDR1 KGHSH, CDR2 LQKENI. V shed 1 base, J shed 5 bases, and the junction held 3 bases outside the gene matches. The CDR3 DNA sequence: TGTGCCAGCTCACCACGACAGGGGCGCGAGACCCAGTACTTC. It translates to CASSPRQGRETQYF.

This chain joins TRBV19 and TRBJ1-1; D gene ambiguous. Looked up from germline, CDR1 is LNHDA and CDR2 is SQIVND (reference sequence). This CDR3 region has 13 residues. The V end was cut by 5 bases, the J end by 7 bases, with 14 bases between. The CDR3 is CASSPKQSNEAFF. The CDR3, as DNA: TGTGCCAGTAGTCCCAAGCAAAGTAATGAAGCTTTCTTT.

The CDR3 DNA sequence: TGTGCCAGCAGCTTATCCGGAACTAGCGGGATAGAGACCCAGTACTTC. This translates into CASSLSGTSGIETQYF. The rearrangement joins TRBV11-2 to TRBJ2-5; 10 nucleotides line up with TRBD2. The length of the CDR3 is 16 residues. V lost 2 bases to trimming and J lost 4 bases; unmatched junction nucleotides: 7. The germline gives CDR1 SGHAT, CDR2 FQNNGV.

CDR3 bases: TGTGCCAGCAGCTTCCCTCCCCCGTCCGCACTGGATACGCAGTATTTT. Translated: CASSFPPPSALDTQYF. This chain joins TRBV7-2 and TRBJ2-3, with unresolved D. V dropped 3 bases and J dropped 6 bases, with 19 bases sitting between them. Germline CDR1 is SGHTA and CDR2 is FQGNSA. The CDR3 is 16 amino acids.

The V gene is TRBV7-7, the J gene TRBJ2-2; 10 positions match TRBD2. The CDR3 loop spans 16 amino acids. The V and J ends lost 5 bases and 4 bases, in that order; junction bases with no gene match: 7. The germline gives CDR1 SSHAT, CDR2 FNYEAQ (reference sequence). CDR3 amino acids: CASSRGSSGSTGELFF. The CDR3 nucleotides read TGTGCCAGCAGCCGAGGATCTAGCGGGAGCACCGGGGAGCTGTTTTTT.

The chain joins TRBV24-1 to TRBJ1-2; 7 nucleotides align to TRBD1. CDR3 size: 14 residues. Germline trimming cut 0 bases from V and 7 bases from J; bases unmatched to any gene: 4. Germline loops: CDR1 KGHDR, CDR2 SFDVKD. CDR3 nucleotide sequence: TGTGCCACCAGTGATTTGCAGGGGGACTCTGGCTACACCTTC. Its translation: CATSDLQGDSGYTF.

V usage is TRBV4-2 and J usage is TRBJ2-5; 9 positions agree with TRBD1. The CDR3 contains 16 residues. Germline values: CDR1 LGHNA, CDR2 YNFKEQ. Trimming at V came to 4 bases and at J to 10 bases, leaving 16 bases not matched to a gene. The CDR3 loop reads CASSPLGTGNNEDQYF. The CDR3 DNA follows: TGTGCCAGCAGCCCACTCGGGACAGGGAATAATGAGGACCAGTACTTC.